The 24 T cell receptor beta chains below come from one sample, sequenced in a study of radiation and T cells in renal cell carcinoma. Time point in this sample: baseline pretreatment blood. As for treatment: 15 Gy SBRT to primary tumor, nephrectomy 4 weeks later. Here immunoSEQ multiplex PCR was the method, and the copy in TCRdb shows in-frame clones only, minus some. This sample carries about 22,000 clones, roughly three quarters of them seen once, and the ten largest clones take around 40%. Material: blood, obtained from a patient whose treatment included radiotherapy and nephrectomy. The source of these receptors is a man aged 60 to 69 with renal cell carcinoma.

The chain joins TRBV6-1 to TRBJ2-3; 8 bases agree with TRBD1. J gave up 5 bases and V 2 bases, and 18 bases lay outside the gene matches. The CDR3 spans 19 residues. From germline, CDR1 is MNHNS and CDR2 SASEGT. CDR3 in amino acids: CASSEILGYRDRPVDTQYF. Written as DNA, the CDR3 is TGTGCCAGCAGTGAAATTCTCGGCTACCGGGACAGGCCCGTAGATACGCAGTATTTT.

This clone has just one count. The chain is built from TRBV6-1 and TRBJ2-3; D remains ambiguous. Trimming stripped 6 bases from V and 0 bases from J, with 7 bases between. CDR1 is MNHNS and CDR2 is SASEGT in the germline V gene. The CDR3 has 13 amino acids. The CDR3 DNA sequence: TGTGCCAGCAGCGTAACTAGCACAGATACGCAGTATTTT. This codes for CASSVTSTDTQYF.

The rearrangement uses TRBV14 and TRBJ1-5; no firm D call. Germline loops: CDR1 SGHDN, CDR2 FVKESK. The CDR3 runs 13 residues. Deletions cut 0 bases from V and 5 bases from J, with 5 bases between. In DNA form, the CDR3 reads TGTGCCAGCAGCCAAGATTATCATCAGCCCCAGCATTTT. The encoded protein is CASSQDYHQPQHF.

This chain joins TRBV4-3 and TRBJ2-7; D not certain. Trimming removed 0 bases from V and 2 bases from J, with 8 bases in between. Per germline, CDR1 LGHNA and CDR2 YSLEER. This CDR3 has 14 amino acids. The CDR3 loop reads CASSQEARTYEQYF. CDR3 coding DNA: TGCGCCAGCAGCCAAGAGGCCCGAACCTACGAGCAGTACTTC.

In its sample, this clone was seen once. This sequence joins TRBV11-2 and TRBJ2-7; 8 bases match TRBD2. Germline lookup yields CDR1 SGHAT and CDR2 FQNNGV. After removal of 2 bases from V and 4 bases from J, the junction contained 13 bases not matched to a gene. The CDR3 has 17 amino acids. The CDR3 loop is CASSLQAGVASFYEQYF. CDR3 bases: TGTGCCAGCAGCTTACAAGCGGGAGTAGCTTCTTTTTACGAGCAGTACTTC.

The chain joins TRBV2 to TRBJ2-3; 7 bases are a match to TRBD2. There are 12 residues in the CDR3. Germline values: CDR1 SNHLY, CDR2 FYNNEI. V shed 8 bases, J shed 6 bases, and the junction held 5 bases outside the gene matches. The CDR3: CASSPREDTQYF. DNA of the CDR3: TGTGCCAGCTCGCCGCGGGAGGATACGCAGTATTTT.

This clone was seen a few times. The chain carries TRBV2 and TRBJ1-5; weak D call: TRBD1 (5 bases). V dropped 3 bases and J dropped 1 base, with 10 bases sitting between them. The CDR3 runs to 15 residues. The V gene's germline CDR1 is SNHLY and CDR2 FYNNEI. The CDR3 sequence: CASSDEGWSNQPQHF. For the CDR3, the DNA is TGTGCCAGCAGTGATGAGGGGTGGAGCAATCAGCCCCAGCATTTT.

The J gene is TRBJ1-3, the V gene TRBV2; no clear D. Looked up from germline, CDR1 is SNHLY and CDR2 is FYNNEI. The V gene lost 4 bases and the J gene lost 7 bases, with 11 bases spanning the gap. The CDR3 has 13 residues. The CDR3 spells CASSGAPGNTIYF. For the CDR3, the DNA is TGTGCCAGCAGTGGGGCCCCGGGGAACACCATATATTTT.

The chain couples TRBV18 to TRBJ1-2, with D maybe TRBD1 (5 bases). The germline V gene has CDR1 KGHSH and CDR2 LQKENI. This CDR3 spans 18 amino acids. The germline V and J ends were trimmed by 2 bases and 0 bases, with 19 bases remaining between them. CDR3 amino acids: CASSPSDAGLRTNYGYTF. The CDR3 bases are TGTGCCAGCTCACCATCGGATGCAGGGTTGCGAACTAACTATGGCTACACCTTC.

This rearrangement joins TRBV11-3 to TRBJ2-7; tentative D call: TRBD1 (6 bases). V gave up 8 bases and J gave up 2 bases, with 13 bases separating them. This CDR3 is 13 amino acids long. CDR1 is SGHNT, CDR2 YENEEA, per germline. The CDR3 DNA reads TGTGCCAGCGGTAAACAGGGTGCCTACGAGCAGTACTTC. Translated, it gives CASGKQGAYEQYF. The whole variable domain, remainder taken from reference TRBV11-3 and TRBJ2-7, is EAGVVQSPRYKIIEKKQPVAFWCNPISGHNTLYWYLQNLGQGPELLIRYENEEAVDDSQLPKDRFSAERLKGVDSTLKIQPAELGDSAVYLCASGKQGAYEQYFGPGTRLTVT.

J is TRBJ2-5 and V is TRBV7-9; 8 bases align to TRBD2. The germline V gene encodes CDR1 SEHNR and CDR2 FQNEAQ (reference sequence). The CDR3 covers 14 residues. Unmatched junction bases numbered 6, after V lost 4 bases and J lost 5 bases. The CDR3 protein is CASSSGLAVETQYF. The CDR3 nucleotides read TGTGCCAGCAGCTCTGGACTAGCAGTGGAGACCCAGTACTTC.

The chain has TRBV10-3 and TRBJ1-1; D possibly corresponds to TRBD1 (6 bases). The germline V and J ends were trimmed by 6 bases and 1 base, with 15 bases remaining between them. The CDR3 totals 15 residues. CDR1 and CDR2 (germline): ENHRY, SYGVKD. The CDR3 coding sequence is TGTGCCATCAGCCCCCGCGCAGGGGAGAACACTGAAGCTTTCTTT. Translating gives CAISPRAGENTEAFF.

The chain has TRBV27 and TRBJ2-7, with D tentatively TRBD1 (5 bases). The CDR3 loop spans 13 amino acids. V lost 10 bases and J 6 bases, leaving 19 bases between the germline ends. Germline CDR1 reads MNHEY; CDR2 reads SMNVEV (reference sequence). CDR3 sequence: CATRTLPAGEQYF. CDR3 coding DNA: TGTGCCACCCGGACACTACCCGCCGGCGAGCAGTACTTC.

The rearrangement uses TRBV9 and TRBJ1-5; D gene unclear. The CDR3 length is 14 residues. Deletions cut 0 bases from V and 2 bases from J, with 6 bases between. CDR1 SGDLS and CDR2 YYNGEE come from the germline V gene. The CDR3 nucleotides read TGTGCCAGCAGCGTAGGCCAGGGCAATCAGCCCCAGCATTTT. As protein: CASSVGQGNQPQHF.

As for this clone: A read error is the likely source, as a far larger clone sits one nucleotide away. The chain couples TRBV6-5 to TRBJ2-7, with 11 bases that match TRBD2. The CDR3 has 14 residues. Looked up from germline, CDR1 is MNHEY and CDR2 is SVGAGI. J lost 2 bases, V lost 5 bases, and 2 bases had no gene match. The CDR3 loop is CASSIAGGPYEQYF. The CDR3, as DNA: TGTGCCAGCAGTATAGCGGGAGGGCCCTACGAGCAGTACTTC.

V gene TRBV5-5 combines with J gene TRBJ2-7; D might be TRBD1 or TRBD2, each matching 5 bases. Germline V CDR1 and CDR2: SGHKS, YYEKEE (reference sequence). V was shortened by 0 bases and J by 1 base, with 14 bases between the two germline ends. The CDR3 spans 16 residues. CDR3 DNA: TGTGCCAGCAGCTTGGATGGGACGGCATTTTCCTACGAGCAGTACTTC. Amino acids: CASSLDGTAFSYEQYF.

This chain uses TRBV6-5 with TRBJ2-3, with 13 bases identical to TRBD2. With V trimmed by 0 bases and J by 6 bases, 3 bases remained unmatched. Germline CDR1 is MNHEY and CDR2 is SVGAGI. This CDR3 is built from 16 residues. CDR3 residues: CASSYSGTSGIDTQYF. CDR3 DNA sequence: TGTGCCAGCAGTTACTCCGGGACTAGCGGGATCGATACGCAGTATTTT.

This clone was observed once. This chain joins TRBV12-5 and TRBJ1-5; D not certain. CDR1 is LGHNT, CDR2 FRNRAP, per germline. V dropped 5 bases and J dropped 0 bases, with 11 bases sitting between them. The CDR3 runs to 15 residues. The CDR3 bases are TGTGCTAGTGGTCCGGGCGGGATTAGCAATCAGCCCCAGCATTTT. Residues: CASGPGGISNQPQHF.

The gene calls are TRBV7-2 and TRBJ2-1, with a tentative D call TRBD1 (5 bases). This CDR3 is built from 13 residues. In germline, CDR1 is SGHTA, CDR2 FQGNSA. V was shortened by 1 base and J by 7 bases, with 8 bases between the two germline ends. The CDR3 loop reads CASSLGTFNEQFF. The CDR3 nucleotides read TGTGCCAGCAGCTTAGGGACATTTAATGAGCAGTTCTTC.

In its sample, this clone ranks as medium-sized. The CDR3 nucleotides read TGTGCCAGCAGCCCCGGGACCACAAACCCAGATACGCAGTATTTT. Translation: CASSPGTTNPDTQYF. The chain uses TRBV11-3 and TRBJ2-3; either TRBD1 or TRBD2 may fit D (5 bases each). The germline CDR1 and CDR2 sequences are SGHNT and YENEEA. Trimming cost V 5 bases and J 4 bases, with 16 bases left between them. The length of the CDR3 is 15 residues. Complete variable domain (other parts from reference TRBV11-3 and TRBJ2-3): EAGVVQSPRYKIIEKKQPVAFWCNPISGHNTLYWYLQNLGQGPELLIRYENEEAVDDSQLPKDRFSAERLKGVDSTLKIQPAELGDSAVYLCASSPGTTNPDTQYFGPGTRLTVL.

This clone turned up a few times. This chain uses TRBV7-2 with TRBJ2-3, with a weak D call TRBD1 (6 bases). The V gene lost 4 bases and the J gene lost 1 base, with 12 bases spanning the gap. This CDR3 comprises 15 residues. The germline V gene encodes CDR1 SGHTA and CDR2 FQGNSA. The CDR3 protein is CASSSQGFGTDTQYF. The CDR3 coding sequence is TGTGCCAGCAGCTCACAGGGATTTGGCACAGATACGCAGTATTTT. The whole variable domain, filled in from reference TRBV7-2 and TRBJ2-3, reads GAGVSQSPSNKVTEKGKDVELRCDPISGHTALYWYRQSLGQGLEFLIYFQGNSAPDKSGLPSDRFSAERTGGSVSTLTIQRTQQEDSAVYLCASSSQGFGTDTQYFGPGTRLTVL.

CDR3 in amino acids: CAISDSSGLSYNEQFF. CDR3 sequence (DNA): TGTGCCATCAGTGATTCAAGCGGGTTGTCGTACAATGAGCAGTTCTTC. The rearrangement links TRBV10-3 to TRBJ2-1; tentative D call: TRBD2 (6 bases). Germline assignment: CDR1 ENHRY and CDR2 SYGVKD. The length of the CDR3 is 16 residues. The V gene lost 3 bases and the J gene lost 4 bases, with 16 bases spanning the gap.

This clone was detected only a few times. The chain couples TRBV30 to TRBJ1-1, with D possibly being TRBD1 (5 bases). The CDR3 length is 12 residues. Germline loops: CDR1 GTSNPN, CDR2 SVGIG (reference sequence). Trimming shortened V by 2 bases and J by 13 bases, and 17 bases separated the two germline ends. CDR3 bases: TGTGCCTGGAGTCCTTTTCGGGGGGTTCATTTCTTT. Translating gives CAWSPFRGVHFF.

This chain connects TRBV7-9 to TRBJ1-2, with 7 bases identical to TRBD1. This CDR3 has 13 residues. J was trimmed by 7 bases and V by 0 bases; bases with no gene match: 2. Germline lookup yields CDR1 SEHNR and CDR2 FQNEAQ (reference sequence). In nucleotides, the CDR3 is TGTGCCAGCAGCTTAGCGGCAGGGGGTGGCTACACCTTC. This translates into CASSLAAGGGYTF.